This passage covers 2 T cell receptor beta chains from one sample sequenced in a study of blood T cell repertoires in COVID-19. Repertoires were generated with immunoSEQ multiplex PCR, while TCRdb's copy carries only in-frame clones and drops some. This table holds fewer than 400,000 clones, under 90% found once. Sequencing was carried out using peripheral blood. These receptors originate from a woman aged 25 to 39 with COVID-19, enrolled during active disease.

This chain connects TRBV19 to TRBJ1-6; TRBD1 aligns across 7 bases. The CDR3 loop spans 15 amino acids. The germline V gene encodes CDR1 LNHDA and CDR2 SQIVND (reference sequence). V was clipped by 5 bases and J by 6 bases; unmatched bases: 7. The CDR3 spells CASSQPDRINSPLHF. The CDR3 nucleotides are TGTGCCAGTAGTCAGCCGGACAGGATTAATTCACCCCTCCACTTT.

The genes are TRBV4-2 and TRBJ2-5, with 8 bases lining up with TRBD2. Germline loops: CDR1 LGHNA, CDR2 YNFKEQ. V lost 2 bases to trimming and J lost 1 base; unmatched junction nucleotides: 15. The CDR3 totals 19 residues. CDR3 sequence (DNA): TGTGCCAGCAGCCAATTTACTGGTACGGCTAGCGGGTCCCAAGAGACCCAGTACTTC. The encoded protein is CASSQFTGTASGSQETQYF.